This T cell receptor (beta chain) was profiled in a study of control samples from healthy donors and cancer patients. TCRdb's table, derived via immunoSEQ multiplex PCR, lists solely in-frame clones and lacks some. The sample has 95,000 to 150,000 clones, about 91% seen once; the top ten hold roughly 3.3%. This clone was seen a single time. Other DNA sequences within the sample encode an identical CDR3. The material sequenced was blood. This TCR came from a middle-aged man in good health.

This chain's CDR3 is CASSQGSGGYNEQFF. The CDR3 nucleotides are TGTGCCAGCAGCCAAGGGTCCGGGGGCTACAATGAGCAGTTCTTC. The chain couples TRBV3-1 (or the pseudogene TRBV3-2) to TRBJ2-1; a possible D gene is TRBD2 (6 bases). With 1 base removed from V and 3 bases from J, the gap between germline ends came to 10 bases. This CDR3 spans 15 amino acids. The germline gives CDR1 LGHDT, CDR2 YNNKEL (reference sequence).